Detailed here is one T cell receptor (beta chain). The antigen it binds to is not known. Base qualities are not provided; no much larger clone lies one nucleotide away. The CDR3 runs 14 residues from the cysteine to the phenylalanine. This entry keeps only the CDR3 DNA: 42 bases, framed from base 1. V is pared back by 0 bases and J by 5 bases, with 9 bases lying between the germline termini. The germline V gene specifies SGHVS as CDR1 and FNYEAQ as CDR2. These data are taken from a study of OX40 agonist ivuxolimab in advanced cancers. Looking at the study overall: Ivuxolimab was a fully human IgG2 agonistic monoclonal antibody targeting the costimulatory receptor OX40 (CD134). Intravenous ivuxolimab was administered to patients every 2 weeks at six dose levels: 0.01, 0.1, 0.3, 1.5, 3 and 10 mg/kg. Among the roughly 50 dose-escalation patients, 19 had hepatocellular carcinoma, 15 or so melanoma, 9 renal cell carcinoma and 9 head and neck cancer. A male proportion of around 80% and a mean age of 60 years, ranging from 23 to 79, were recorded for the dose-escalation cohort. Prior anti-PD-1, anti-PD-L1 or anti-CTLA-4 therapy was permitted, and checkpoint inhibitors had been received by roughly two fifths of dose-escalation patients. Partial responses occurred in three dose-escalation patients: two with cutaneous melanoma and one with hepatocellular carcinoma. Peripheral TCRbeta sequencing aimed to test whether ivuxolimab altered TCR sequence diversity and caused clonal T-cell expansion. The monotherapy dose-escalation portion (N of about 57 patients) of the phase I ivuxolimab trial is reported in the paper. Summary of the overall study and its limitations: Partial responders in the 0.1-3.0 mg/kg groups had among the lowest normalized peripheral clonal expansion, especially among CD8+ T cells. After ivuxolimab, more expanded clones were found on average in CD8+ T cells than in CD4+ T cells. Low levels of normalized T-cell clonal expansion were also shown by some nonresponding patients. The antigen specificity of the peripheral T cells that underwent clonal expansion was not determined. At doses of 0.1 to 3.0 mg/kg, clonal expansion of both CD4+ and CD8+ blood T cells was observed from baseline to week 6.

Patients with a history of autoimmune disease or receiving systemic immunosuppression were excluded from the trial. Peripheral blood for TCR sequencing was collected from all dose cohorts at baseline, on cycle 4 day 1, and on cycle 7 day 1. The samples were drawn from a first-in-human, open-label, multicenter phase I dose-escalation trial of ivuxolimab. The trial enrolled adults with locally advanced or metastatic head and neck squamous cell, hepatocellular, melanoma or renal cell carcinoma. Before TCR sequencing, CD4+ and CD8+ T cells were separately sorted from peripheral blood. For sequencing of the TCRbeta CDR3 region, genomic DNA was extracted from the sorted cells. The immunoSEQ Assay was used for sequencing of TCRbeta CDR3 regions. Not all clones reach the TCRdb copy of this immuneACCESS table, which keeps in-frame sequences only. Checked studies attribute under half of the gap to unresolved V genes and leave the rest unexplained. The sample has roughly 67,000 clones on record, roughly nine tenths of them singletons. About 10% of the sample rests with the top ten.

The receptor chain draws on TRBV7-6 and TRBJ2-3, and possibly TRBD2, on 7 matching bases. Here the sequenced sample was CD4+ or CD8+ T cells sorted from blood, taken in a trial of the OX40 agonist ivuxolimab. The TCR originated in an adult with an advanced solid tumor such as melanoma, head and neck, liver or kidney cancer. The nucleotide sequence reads TGTGCCAGCAGCTTAGCGGGGGGGCAAGATACGCAGTATTTT. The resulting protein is CASSLAGGQDTQYF.